This is a list of T cell receptor beta chains from one sample in a study of cytomegalovirus exposure and HLA in healthy donors. Profiling relied on immunoSEQ multiplex PCR, and the TCRdb table lists in-frame clones only, not all of them. The sample comprises about 140,000 clones, about 86% of which are singletons, and roughly 3% rests with the top ten. Specimen: PBMCs. These receptor sequences come from a man between 18 and 29 years old in good health and CMV-seronegative. Each CDR3 is given with its conserved first and last residue. The D gene is left open where the match is weak. Rows give clone size only sometimes, using once, few, many, or a class for an expanded clone.

j_call v_call clone_size d_call cdr3_nt cdr3_aa
TRBJ2-3 TRBV5-1 . TRBD1 TGCGCCAGCAGCCCCGGGACAGCCGGCTTCACAGATACGCAGTATTTT CASSPGTAGFTDTQYF
TRBJ2-1 TRBV30 . . TGTGCCTGGAGCCCGGAGAATGAGCAGTTCTTC CAWSPENEQFF
TRBJ2-1 TRBV7-2 . TRBD1 TGTGCCAGCAGCCGCCGGGACAGGCTCTATGAGCAGTTCTTC CASSRRDRLYEQFF
TRBJ1-6 TRBV2 . . TGTGCCAGCAGTAGAGACTTTTTCGGACCCCTCCACTTT CASSRDFFGPLHF
TRBJ1-4 TRBV7-9 . . TGTGCCAGCAGCCCAGGGGCGTTTGGGGAAAAACTGTTTTTT CASSPGAFGEKLFF
TRBJ1-2 TRBV9 . . TGTGCCAGCAGCGCCCAAGGGGATGGCTACACCTTC CASSAQGDGYTF
TRBJ2-5 TRBV9 few TRBD2 TGTGCCAGCAGCGTAGGCGGGAGGGCCCAAGAGACCCAGTACTTC CASSVGGRAQETQYF
TRBJ2-5 TRBV4-1 . TRBD2 TGCGCCAGCAGCCAAGTAGCGGGGTGGGGACAAGAGACCCAGTACTTC CASSQVAGWGQETQYF
TRBJ2-1 TRBV10-3 . TRBD2 TGTGCCATCAGTGAGTCGAGGACTAGGTTTCCCTACAATGAGCAGTTCTTC CAISESRTRFPYNEQFF
TRBJ1-1 TRBV5-6 once TRBD1 TGTGCCAGCAGTCCCGACAGGGTCCGATTCACTGAAGCTTTCTTT CASSPDRVRFTEAFF
TRBJ2-5 TRBV4-1 . TRBD1 TGCGCCAGCAGCCAAGTGGGGACAGGGAAAGAGACCCAGTACTTC CASSQVGTGKETQYF
TRBJ2-3 TRBV18 . . TGTGCCAGCTCTCCCTTGACAGCAGATACGCAGTATTTT CASSPLTADTQYF
TRBJ2-7 TRBV6-1 . TRBD2 TGTGCCAGCAGTAAGACTAGCGCCCTCTACGAGCAGTACTTC CASSKTSALYEQYF
TRBJ2-2 TRBV11-2 . . TGTGCCAGCAGGACGACCGGCGGGACCGGGGAGCTGTTTTTT CASRTTGGTGELFF
TRBJ1-6 TRBV18 . TRBD1 TGTGCCAGCTCACCGGACGACAGGGTAGGGTCACCCCTCCACTTT CASSPDDRVGSPLHF
TRBJ2-7 TRBV18 few TRBD1 TGTGCCAGCTCACTACGACAGGGGGACCCCTACGAGCAGTACTTC CASSLRQGDPYEQYF
TRBJ1-2 TRBV30 few . TGTGCCTGGAGTCATAACCGGGGGAGAGCGGATGGCTACACCTTC CAWSHNRGRADGYTF
TRBJ2-2 TRBV5-1 once . TGCGCCAGCAGCTTGGTAACCGGGAGAACCGGGGAGCTGTTTTTT CASSLVTGRTGELFF
TRBJ2-5 TRBV27 . TRBD1 TGTGCCAGCAGTCTACAAACCCCGGGACAGGGGGGGGAGACCCAGTACTTC CASSLQTPGQGGETQYF
TRBJ2-5 TRBV19 few . TGTGCCAGTAGTATGCAGGGTTCGGAGACCCAGTACTTC CASSMQGSETQYF
TRBJ1-2 TRBV10-3 . . TGTGCCATCAGACAGGCCCTTGGCTACACCTTC CAIRQALGYTF
TRBJ2-7 TRBV15 . . TGTGCCACCAGTCCTCCGGACAGCTTCTCCTACGAGCAGTACTTC CATSPPDSFSYEQYF